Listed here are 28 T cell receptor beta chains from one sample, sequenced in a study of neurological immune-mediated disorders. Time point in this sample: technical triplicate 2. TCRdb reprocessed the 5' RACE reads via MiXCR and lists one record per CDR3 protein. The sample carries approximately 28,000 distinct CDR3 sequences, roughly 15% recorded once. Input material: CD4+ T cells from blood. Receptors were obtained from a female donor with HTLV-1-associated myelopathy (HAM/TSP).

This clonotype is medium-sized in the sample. The CDR3 DNA reads as TGTGCCAGCAGCGCCCGGGACTCCCAAGAGACCCAGTACTTC. Amino acids: CASSARDSQETQYF. V usage is TRBV7-8 and J usage is TRBJ2-5; a weak D match, TRBD2 (6 bases). The CDR3 sequence is 14 residues long. Germline-derived CDR1 and CDR2 are SGHVS and FQNEAQ. V lost 5 bases, J lost 1 base, and 11 bases lay in between.

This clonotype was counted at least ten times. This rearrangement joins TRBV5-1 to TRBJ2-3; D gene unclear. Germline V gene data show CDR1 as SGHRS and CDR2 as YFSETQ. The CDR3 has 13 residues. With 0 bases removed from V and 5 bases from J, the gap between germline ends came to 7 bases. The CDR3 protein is CASSLDQEDTQYF. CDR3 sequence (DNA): TGCGCCAGCAGCTTGGATCAGGAAGATACGCAGTATTTT.

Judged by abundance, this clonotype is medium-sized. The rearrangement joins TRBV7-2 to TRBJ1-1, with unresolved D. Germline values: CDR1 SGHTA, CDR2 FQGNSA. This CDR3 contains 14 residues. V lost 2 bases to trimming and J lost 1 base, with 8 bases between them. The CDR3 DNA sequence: TGTGCCAGCAGCTTACTGGGCTGGAACACTGAAGCTTTCTTT. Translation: CASSLLGWNTEAFF. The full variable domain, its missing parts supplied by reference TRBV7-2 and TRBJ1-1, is GAGVSQSPSNKVTEKGKDVELRCDPISGHTALYWYRQSLGQGLEFLIYFQGNSAPDKSGLPSDRFSAERTGGSVSTLTIQRTQQEDSAVYLCASSLLGWNTEAFFGQGTRLTVV.

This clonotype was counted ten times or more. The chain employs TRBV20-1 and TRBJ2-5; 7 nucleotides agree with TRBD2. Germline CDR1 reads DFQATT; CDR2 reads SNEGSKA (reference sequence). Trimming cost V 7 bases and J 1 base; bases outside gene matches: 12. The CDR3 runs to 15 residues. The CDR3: CSVSKAGDVQETQYF. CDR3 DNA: TGCAGTGTAAGCAAGGCGGGAGACGTCCAAGAGACCCAGTACTTC.

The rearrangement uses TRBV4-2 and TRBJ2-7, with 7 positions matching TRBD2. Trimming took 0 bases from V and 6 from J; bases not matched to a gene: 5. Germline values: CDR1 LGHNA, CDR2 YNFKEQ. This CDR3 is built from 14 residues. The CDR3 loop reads CASSQDRGSTEQYF. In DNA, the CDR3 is TGTGCCAGCAGCCAAGACCGCGGGAGCACCGAGCAGTACTTC.

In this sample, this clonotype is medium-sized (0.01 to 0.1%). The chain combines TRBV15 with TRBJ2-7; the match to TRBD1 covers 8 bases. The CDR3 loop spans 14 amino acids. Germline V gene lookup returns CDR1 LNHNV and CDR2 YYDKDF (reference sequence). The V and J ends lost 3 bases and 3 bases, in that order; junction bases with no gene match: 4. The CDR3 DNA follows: TGTGCCACCAGCAGGACAGGGGCTTTCTACGAGCAGTACTTC. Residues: CATSRTGAFYEQYF.

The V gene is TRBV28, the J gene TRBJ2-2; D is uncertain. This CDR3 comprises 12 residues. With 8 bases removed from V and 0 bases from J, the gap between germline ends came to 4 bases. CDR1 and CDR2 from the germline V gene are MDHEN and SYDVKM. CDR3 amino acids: CASLPNTGELFF. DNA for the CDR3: TGTGCCAGCCTACCGAACACCGGGGAGCTGTTTTTT.

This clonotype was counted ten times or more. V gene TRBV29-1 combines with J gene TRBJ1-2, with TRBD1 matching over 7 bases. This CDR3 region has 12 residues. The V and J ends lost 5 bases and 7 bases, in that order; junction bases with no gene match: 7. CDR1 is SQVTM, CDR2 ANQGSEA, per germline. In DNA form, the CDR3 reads TGCAGCGTTCACGACAGGGCAGGTGGCTACACCTTC. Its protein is CSVHDRAGGYTF.

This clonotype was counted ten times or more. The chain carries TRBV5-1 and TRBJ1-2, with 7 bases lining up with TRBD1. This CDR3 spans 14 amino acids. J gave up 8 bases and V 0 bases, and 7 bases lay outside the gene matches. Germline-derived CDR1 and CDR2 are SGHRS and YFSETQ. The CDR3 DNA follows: TGCGCCAGCAGCTTGGAAGGCAGGGGGGACGGCTACACCTTC. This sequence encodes CASSLEGRGDGYTF.

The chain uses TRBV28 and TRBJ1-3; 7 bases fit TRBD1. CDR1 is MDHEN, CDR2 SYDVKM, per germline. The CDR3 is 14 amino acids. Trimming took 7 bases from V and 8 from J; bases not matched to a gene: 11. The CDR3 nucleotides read TGTGCCAGCACCGACAGGGCCCTTGGGGACACCATATATTTT. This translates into CASTDRALGDTIYF.

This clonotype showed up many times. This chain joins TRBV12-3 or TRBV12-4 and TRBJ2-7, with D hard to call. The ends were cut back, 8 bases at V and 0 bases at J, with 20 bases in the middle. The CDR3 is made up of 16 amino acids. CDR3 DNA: TGTGCCAGCCCCCCTCGAGGCGGCTCGACCTCCTACGAGCAGTACTTC. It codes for CASPPRGGSTSYEQYF.

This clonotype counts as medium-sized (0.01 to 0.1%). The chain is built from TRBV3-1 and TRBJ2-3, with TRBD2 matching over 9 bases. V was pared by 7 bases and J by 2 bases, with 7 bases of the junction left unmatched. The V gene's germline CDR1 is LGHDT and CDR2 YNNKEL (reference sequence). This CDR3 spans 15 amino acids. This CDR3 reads CASTRGLAYTDTQYF. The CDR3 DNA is TGTGCCAGCACAAGGGGACTAGCTTACACAGATACGCAGTATTTT.

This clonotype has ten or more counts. The CDR3 DNA is TGTGCCAGCAGCTTAATCACCTCGGGAGGGGCCAACGTCCTGACTTTC. Its protein product is CASSLITSGGANVLTF. This chain uses TRBV7-9 with TRBJ2-6, with D perhaps TRBD2 (5 bases). With 2 bases removed from V and 4 bases from J, the gap between germline ends came to 12 bases. CDR3 length equals 16 residues. The germline V gene encodes CDR1 SEHNR and CDR2 FQNEAQ (reference sequence).

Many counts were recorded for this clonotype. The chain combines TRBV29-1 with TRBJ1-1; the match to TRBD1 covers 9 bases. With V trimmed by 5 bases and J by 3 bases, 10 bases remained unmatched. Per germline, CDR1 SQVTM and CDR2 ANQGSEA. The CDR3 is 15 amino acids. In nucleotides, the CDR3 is TGCAGCGTTTTTCGCGCGACAGGGGGAGACACTGAAGCTTTCTTT. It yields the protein CSVFRATGGDTEAFF.

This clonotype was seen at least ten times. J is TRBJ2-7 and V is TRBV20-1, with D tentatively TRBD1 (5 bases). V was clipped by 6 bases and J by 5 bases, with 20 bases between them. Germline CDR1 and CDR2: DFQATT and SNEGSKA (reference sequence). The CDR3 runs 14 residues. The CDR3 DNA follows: TGCAGTGCCTTCGCCCGGACACAACACGACGAGCAGTACTTC. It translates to CSAFARTQHDEQYF.

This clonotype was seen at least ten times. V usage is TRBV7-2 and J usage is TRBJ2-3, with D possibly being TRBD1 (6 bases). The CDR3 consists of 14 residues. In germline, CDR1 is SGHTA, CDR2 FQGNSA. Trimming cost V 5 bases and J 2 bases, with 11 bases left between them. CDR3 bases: TGTGCCAGCAGCCCGGGACACCCCACAGATACGCAGTATTTT. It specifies CASSPGHPTDTQYF. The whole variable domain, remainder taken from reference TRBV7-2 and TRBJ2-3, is GAGVSQSPSNKVTEKGKDVELRCDPISGHTALYWYRQSLGQGLEFLIYFQGNSAPDKSGLPSDRFSAERTGGSVSTLTIQRTQQEDSAVYLCASSPGHPTDTQYFGPGTRLTVL.

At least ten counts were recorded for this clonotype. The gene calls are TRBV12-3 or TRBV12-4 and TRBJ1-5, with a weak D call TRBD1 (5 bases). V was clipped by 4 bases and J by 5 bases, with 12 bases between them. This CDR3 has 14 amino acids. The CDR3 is CASSYGQPDQPQHF. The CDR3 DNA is TGTGCCAGCAGTTATGGACAACCAGATCAGCCCCAGCATTTT.

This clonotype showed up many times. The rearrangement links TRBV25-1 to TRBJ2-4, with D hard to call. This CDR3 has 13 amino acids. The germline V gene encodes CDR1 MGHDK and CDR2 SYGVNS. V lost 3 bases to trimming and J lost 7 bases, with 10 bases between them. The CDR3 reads CASSEWAPNIQYF. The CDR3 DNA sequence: TGTGCCAGCAGTGAGTGGGCCCCGAACATTCAGTACTTC.

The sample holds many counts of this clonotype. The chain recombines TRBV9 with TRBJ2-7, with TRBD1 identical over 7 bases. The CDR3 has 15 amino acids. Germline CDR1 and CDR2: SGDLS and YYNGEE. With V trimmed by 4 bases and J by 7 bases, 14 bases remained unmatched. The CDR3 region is CASSLSGQPLGEQYF. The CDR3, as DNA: TGTGCCAGCAGCTTATCGGGACAGCCCTTAGGGGAGCAGTACTTC. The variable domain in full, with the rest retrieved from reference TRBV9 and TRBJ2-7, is DSGVTQTPKHLITATGQRVTLRCSPRSGDLSVYWYQQSLDQGLQFLIQYYNGEERAKGNILERFSAQQFPDLHSELNLSSLELGDSALYFCASSLSGQPLGEQYFGPGTRLTVT.

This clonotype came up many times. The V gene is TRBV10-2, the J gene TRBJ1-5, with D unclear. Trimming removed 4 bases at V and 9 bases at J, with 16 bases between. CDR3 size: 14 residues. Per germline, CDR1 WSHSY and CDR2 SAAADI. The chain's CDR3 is CASSVGSESGPQHF. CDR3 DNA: TGCGCCAGCAGTGTGGGGTCGGAATCAGGGCCCCAGCATTTT.

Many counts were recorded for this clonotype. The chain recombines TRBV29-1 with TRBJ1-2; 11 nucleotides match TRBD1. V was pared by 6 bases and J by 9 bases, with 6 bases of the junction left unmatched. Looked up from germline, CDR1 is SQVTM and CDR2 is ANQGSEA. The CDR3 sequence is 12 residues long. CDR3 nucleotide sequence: TGCAGCGTCACCGGGACAGGGGGAAGCTACACCTTC. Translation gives CSVTGTGGSYTF.

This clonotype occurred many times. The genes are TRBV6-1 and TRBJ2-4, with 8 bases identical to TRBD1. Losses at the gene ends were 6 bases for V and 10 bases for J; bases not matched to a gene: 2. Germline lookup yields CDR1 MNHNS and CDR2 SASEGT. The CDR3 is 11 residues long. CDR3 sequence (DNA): TGTGCCAGCAGCCAGGGGGCTATTCAGTACTTC. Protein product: CASSQGAIQYF.

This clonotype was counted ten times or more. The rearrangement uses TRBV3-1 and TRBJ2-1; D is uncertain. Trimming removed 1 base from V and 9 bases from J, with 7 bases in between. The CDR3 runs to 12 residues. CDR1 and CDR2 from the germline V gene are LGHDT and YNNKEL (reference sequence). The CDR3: CASSQALTEQFF. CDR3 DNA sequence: TGTGCCAGCAGCCAAGCCCTAACTGAGCAGTTCTTC.

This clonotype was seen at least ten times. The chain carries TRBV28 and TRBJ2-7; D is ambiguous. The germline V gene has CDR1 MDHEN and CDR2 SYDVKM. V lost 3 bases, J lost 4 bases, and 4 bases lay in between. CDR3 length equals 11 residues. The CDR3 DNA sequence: TGTGCCAGCAGTTTGAAATACGAGCAGTACTTC. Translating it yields CASSLKYEQYF.

The CDR3 DNA reads as TGTGTCACCGGAGGGGGTCTAGACCTTCAGAACGAGCAGTACTTC. Translated, it gives CVTGGGLDLQNEQYF. The chain links TRBV10-3 to TRBJ2-7, with D perhaps assigned TRBD1 or TRBD2 (6 bases each). CDR3 length: 15 amino acids. Germline V gives CDR1 ENHRY, CDR2 SYGVKD.

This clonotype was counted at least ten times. CDR3 in amino acids: CSASAGSSYEQYF. The DNA of the CDR3 is TGCAGTGCTAGTGCTGGGAGCTCCTACGAGCAGTACTTC. The rearrangement links TRBV20-1 to TRBJ2-7; possibly TRBD2 for D (5 bases). Germline V gives CDR1 DFQATT, CDR2 SNEGSKA (reference sequence). The CDR3 covers 13 residues. V lost 3 bases to trimming and J lost 0 bases, with 9 bases between them.

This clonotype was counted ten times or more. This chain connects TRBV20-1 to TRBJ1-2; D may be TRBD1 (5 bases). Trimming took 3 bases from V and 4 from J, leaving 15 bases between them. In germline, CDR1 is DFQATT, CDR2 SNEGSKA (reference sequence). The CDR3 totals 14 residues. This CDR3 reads CSARSGEVGYGYTF. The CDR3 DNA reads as TGCAGTGCTAGGTCGGGGGAGGTGGGCTATGGCTACACCTTC.

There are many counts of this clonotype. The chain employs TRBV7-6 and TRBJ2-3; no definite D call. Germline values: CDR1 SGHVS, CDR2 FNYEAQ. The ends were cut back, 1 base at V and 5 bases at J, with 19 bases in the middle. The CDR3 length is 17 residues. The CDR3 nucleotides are TGTGCCAGCAGCTTAGTCTCTACAGTCATGGGTGTAGATACGCAGTATTTT. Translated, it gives CASSLVSTVMGVDTQYF.